This T cell receptor beta chain originates from a study of blood T cells in healthy people across ages. This clonotype was observed a handful of times. Its antigen is still unknown. Sample-barcoded 5' priming and a J-beta primer mix drove a second PCR of roughly 6 to 12 cycles. There were at least 3 million CDR3-containing paired-end reads obtained from each sample. TCRdb processed the 5' RACE reads anew with MiXCR; each CDR3 protein has one entry. The data contain about 620,000 distinct CDR3 sequences, approximately 21% of them singletons. The germline V gene encodes CDR1 DFQATT and CDR2 SNEGSKA (reference sequence). The CDR3 extends over 18 amino acids. V gave up 0 bases and J gave up 3 bases; unmatched junction bases: 14. Study findings and constraints: Versus aged donors, long-lived donors had higher diversity and more naive CD4+ cells.

Material for sequencing was blood. This TCR was recovered from a man between 70 and 80 years old in good health. The chain uses TRBV20-1 and TRBJ2-5; 9 positions agree with TRBD1. CDR3 nucleotides: TGCAGTGCTAGAGACCCCCGGGACAGGGTTCTGGTTGAAGAGACCCAGTACTTC. Translated: CSARDPRDRVLVEETQYF.